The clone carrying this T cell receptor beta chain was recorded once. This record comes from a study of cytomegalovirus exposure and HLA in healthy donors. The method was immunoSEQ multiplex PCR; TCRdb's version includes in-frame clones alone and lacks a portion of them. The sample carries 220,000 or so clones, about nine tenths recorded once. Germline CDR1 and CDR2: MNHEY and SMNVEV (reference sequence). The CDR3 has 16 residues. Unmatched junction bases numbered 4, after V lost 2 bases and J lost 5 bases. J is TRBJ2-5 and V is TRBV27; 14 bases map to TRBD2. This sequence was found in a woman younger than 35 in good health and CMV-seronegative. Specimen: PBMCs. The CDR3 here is CASSLRTSGRPETQYF. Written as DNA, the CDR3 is TGTGCCAGCAGTTTACGGACTAGCGGGAGGCCGGAGACCCAGTACTTC.